The clone carrying this T cell receptor beta chain was counted a single time. This sample is drawn from a study of cytomegalovirus exposure and HLA in healthy donors. Deletions cut 7 bases from V and 2 bases from J, with 14 bases between. Germline values: CDR1 MNHEY, CDR2 SMNVEV (reference sequence). CDR3 length: 14 residues. PCR involved 60 Vbeta and 13 Jbeta primers. Assay used: immunoSEQ multiplex PCR; TCRdb lists only in-frame clones, some missing. The data show approximately 220,000 clones, with roughly 88% seen just once and roughly 0.66% held by the top ten. V and J are TRBV27 and TRBJ1-2; D gene ambiguous. Specimen: PBMCs. This receptor was obtained from a boy aged 2 to 9 in good health and CMV-seronegative. The CDR3 sequence: CASKITRGNYGYTF. The CDR3 DNA is TGTGCCAGCAAGATAACCCGAGGGAACTATGGCTACACCTTC.